Each of the 25 T cell receptor beta chains below was sequenced from the same sample in a study of blood T cell repertoires in COVID-19. The repertoire was sequenced with immunoSEQ multiplex PCR; TCRdb's copy has only in-frame clones and lacks some. The table lists around 430,000 clones, around nine tenths of them singletons. The sample comprised PBMCs or T cells enriched from blood (not recorded which). The receptors were gathered from a woman aged 45-59 years who had recovered from COVID-19.

The chain links TRBV18 to TRBJ2-4; tentative D call: TRBD2 (6 bases). This CDR3 is 15 amino acids long. Trimming shortened V by 2 bases and J by 0 bases, and 8 bases separated the two germline ends. Germline V CDR1 and CDR2: KGHSH, LQKENI. The CDR3 sequence is CASSPGGIAKNIQYF. For the CDR3, the DNA is TGTGCCAGCTCACCAGGGGGGATAGCCAAAAACATTCAGTACTTC.

The table lists this clone with a count of one. The chain recombines TRBV4-2 with TRBJ1-2; TRBD1 matches at 8 bases. CDR3 length: 16 residues. With V trimmed by 2 bases and J by 3 bases, 8 bases remained unmatched. Germline V gives CDR1 LGHNA, CDR2 YNFKEQ. CDR3 in amino acids: CASSQIGGQGDYGYTF. The CDR3 DNA reads as TGTGCCAGCAGCCAAATCGGTGGACAGGGAGACTATGGCTACACCTTC.

The rearrangement uses TRBV6-5 and TRBJ1-4, with D uncertain. Trimming removed 8 bases at V and 7 bases at J, with 14 bases between. Germline CDR1 reads MNHEY; CDR2 reads SVGAGI. CDR3 length equals 13 residues. The CDR3 nucleotides are TGTGCCAGCGGAGGACGGCTGGCTGAAAAACTGTTTTTT. Amino acids: CASGGRLAEKLFF.

V is TRBV2 and J is TRBJ1-2; D is perhaps TRBD1 (5 bases). The CDR3 spans 12 residues. CDR1 is SNHLY, CDR2 FYNNEI, per germline. V lost 10 bases, J lost 5 bases, and 14 bases lay in between. Written as DNA, the CDR3 is TGTGCCACCGTCTTTACAGGTTATGGCTACACCTTC. It specifies CATVFTGYGYTF. The full variable domain, its missing parts supplied by reference TRBV2 and TRBJ1-2, is EPEVTQTPSHQVTQMGQEVILRCVPISNHLYFYWYRQILGQKVEFLVSFYNNEISEKSEIFDDQFSVERPDGSNFTLKIRSTKLEDSAMYFCATVFTGYGYTFGSGTRLTVV.

The chain recombines TRBV7-9 with TRBJ2-5; TRBD1 aligns across 11 bases. Germline values: CDR1 SEHNR, CDR2 FQNEAQ (reference sequence). Trimming took 1 base from V and 4 from J; bases not matched to a gene: 8. The CDR3 consists of 17 residues. CDR3 bases: TGTGCCAGCAGCTTAGTAGAAGGACAGGGGGCTTTAGAGACCCAGTACTTC. Protein product: CASSLVEGQGALETQYF.

This chain uses TRBV6-5 with TRBJ1-5; no clear D. V was clipped by 5 bases and J by 2 bases, with 13 bases between them. This CDR3 has 15 residues. Per the germline V gene, CDR1 is MNHEY and CDR2 is SVGAGI. CDR3 amino acids: CASSQTSWGNQPQHF. The CDR3 bases are TGTGCCAGCAGTCAGACAAGCTGGGGCAATCAGCCCCAGCATTTT.

J is TRBJ2-5 and V is TRBV5-1; 16 positions agree with TRBD2. The trim removed 2 bases at V and 4 bases at J, leaving 5 bases unmatched. Germline CDR1 SGHRS, CDR2 YFSETQ. The CDR3 covers 17 residues. In nucleotides, the CDR3 is TGCGCCAGCAGCTTCGGGACTAGCGGGGGGGCAAGAGAGACCCAGTACTTC. This sequence encodes CASSFGTSGGARETQYF.

Concerning this clone: Distinct nucleotide sequences in the sample also encode this CDR3. The chain joins TRBV2 to TRBJ1-5; a possible D gene is TRBD1 (6 bases). CDR3 length: 14 amino acids. V lost 6 bases and J lost 1, with 10 bases in between. Per the germline V gene, CDR1 is SNHLY and CDR2 is FYNNEI. The CDR3 is CASSPQGSNQPQHF. CDR3 sequence (DNA): TGTGCCAGCAGCCCACAGGGAAGCAATCAGCCCCAGCATTTT.

The V call is TRBV4-1, the J call TRBJ2-3; D not certain. The germline V gene has CDR1 MGHRA and CDR2 YSYEKL. This CDR3 contains 12 residues. V lost 4 bases and J 6 bases, leaving 8 bases between the germline ends. As DNA, the CDR3 is TGCGCCAGCAGCCCTATGTTGGATACGCAGTATTTT. This codes for CASSPMLDTQYF.

This sequence joins TRBV6-5 and TRBJ1-5; D ambiguous. The CDR3 runs 16 residues. Germline assignment: CDR1 MNHEY and CDR2 SVGAGI. The V end was cut by 3 bases, the J end by 6 bases, with 18 bases between. CDR3 nucleotides: TGTGCCAGCAGTTATATCCTGCGGGGAAAGTTTCAGCCCCAGCATTTT. Translating gives CASSYILRGKFQPQHF.

This chain joins TRBV27 and TRBJ2-1; D unclear. The CDR3 sequence is 14 residues long. From germline, CDR1 is MNHEY and CDR2 SMNVEV (reference sequence). V was shortened by 3 bases and J by 4 bases, with 10 bases between the two germline ends. CDR3 sequence: CASSLGSAYNEQFF. DNA for the CDR3: TGTGCCAGCAGTTTGGGCTCGGCGTACAATGAGCAGTTCTTC.

This clone was recorded only once. The J gene is TRBJ1-2, the V gene TRBV18; D not resolved. V dropped 4 bases and J dropped 7 bases, with 13 bases sitting between them. The CDR3 is 13 amino acids. CDR1 and CDR2 from the germline V gene are KGHSH and LQKENI. The CDR3 DNA reads as TGTGCCAGCTCACTGGGCCCGGAGGGTGGCTACACCTTC. Translated, it gives CASSLGPEGGYTF.

The table lists this clone with a count of one. This chain joins TRBV3-1 (or the pseudogene TRBV3-2) and TRBJ1-1; D remains unclear. Germline values: CDR1 LGHDT, CDR2 YNNKEL (reference sequence). V was shortened by 2 bases and J by 1 base, with 8 bases between the two germline ends. The CDR3 extends over 14 amino acids. The CDR3 region is CASSQLLGNTEAFF. DNA for the CDR3: TGTGCCAGCAGCCAACTTCTAGGGAACACTGAAGCTTTCTTT.

This chain links TRBV7-2 with TRBJ1-2; 9 bases are shared with TRBD1. The CDR3 contains 17 residues. Germline-derived CDR1 and CDR2 are SGHTA and FQGNSA. J gave up 0 bases and V 4 bases, and 9 bases lay outside the gene matches. The CDR3 spells CASSWRTGANTNYGYTF. CDR3 nucleotides: TGTGCCAGCAGCTGGCGGACAGGGGCCAATACTAACTATGGCTACACCTTC.

The rearrangement joins TRBV28 to TRBJ1-1; 7 bases match TRBD1. V lost 2 bases, J lost 1 base, and 10 bases stayed unmatched. The germline V gene encodes CDR1 MDHEN and CDR2 SYDVKM. The CDR3 loop spans 17 amino acids. The CDR3 bases are TGTGCCAGCAGTTTAAACGGTGTAGGGGGCGGGAACACTGAAGCTTTCTTT. Its protein is CASSLNGVGGGNTEAFF.

V gene TRBV3-1 (or the pseudogene TRBV3-2) combines with J gene TRBJ2-5, with 7 bases fitting TRBD2. This CDR3 is built from 14 residues. Looked up from germline, CDR1 is LGHDT and CDR2 is YNNKEL (reference sequence). V shed 3 bases and J 1 base; nucleotides not matched to a gene: 2. This chain's CDR3 is CASSQRTSQETQYF. CDR3 nucleotides: TGTGCCAGCAGCCAGAGGACTAGCCAAGAGACCCAGTACTTC.

This clone was recorded once. V is TRBV2 and J is TRBJ2-1; 12 bases are a match to TRBD2. The trim removed 0 bases at V and 5 bases at J, leaving 2 bases unmatched. This CDR3 comprises 16 residues. Germline V gene sequence: CDR1 SNHLY, CDR2 FYNNEI. CDR3 residues: CASSEAGLAGNNEQFF. The CDR3 region has the DNA TGTGCCAGCAGTGAAGCTGGACTAGCGGGGAACAATGAGCAGTTCTTC.

The chain joins TRBV7-2 to TRBJ1-2; D uncertain. V lost 1 base and J 8 bases, leaving 20 bases between the germline ends. Germline V gene data show CDR1 as SGHTA and CDR2 as FQGNSA. The CDR3 extends over 16 amino acids. The CDR3 protein is CASSLGFVRSSDGYTF. DNA of the CDR3: TGTGCCAGCAGCTTAGGATTCGTCAGGTCCTCTGACGGCTACACCTTC. Complete variable domain (other parts from reference TRBV7-2 and TRBJ1-2): GAGVSQSPSNKVTEKGKDVELRCDPISGHTALYWYRQSLGQGLEFLIYFQGNSAPDKSGLPSDRFSAERTGGSVSTLTIQRTQQEDSAVYLCASSLGFVRSSDGYTFGSGTRLTVV.

This clone was seen more than once but under ten times. The chain links TRBV7-9 to TRBJ1-1, with D tentatively TRBD1 (6 bases). The germline V gene has CDR1 SEHNR and CDR2 FQNEAQ (reference sequence). V lost 8 bases to trimming and J lost 2 bases, with 15 bases between them. CDR3 length: 14 residues. In nucleotides, the CDR3 is TGTGCCAGCGGATTCAGACAGGTTAACACTGAAGCTTTCTTT. Translation: CASGFRQVNTEAFF.

This rearrangement joins TRBV14 to TRBJ2-1, with D possibly matching TRBD1 (6 bases). Trimming removed 3 bases from V and 0 bases from J, with 9 bases in between. The CDR3 sequence is 15 residues long. Per the germline V gene, CDR1 is SGHDN and CDR2 is FVKESK. The CDR3 DNA follows: TGTGCCAGCAGCCAGGACAGCTACTCCTACAATGAGCAGTTCTTC. Its translation is CASSQDSYSYNEQFF. The full variable domain, rest sourced from reference TRBV14 and TRBJ2-1, is EAGVTQFPSHSVIEKGQTVTLRCDPISGHDNLYWYRRVMGKEIKFLLHFVKESKQDESGMPNNRFLAERTGGTYSTLKVQPAELEDSGVYFCASSQDSYSYNEQFFGPGTRLTVL.

The chain joins TRBV28 to TRBJ2-5; D might be TRBD2 (7 bases). The V and J ends lost 5 bases and 5 bases respectively, with 18 bases between them. This CDR3 is 15 amino acids long. Germline V gene sequence: CDR1 MDHEN, CDR2 SYDVKM. This CDR3 is CASSPWKKGGETQYF. DNA of the CDR3: TGTGCCAGCAGTCCCTGGAAAAAGGGGGGGGAGACCCAGTACTTC.

The genes are TRBV9 and TRBJ2-1; weak D call: TRBD2 (6 bases). V lost 3 bases, J lost 9 bases, and 16 bases lay in between. CDR1 is SGDLS, CDR2 YYNGEE, per germline. CDR3 length: 14 amino acids. The CDR3, as DNA: TGTGCCAGCAGCGGGACCTCGACGGAGGGTGAGCAGTTCTTC. This codes for CASSGTSTEGEQFF.

The V call is TRBV12-3 or TRBV12-4, the J call TRBJ2-3, with 7 bases fitting TRBD2. This CDR3 is 13 amino acids long. The V and J ends lost 7 bases and 3 bases, in that order; junction bases with no gene match: 4. The CDR3 region has the DNA TGTGCCAGCAAGAGGGAGGGAACAGATACGCAGTATTTT. Amino acids: CASKREGTDTQYF.

In the case of this clone: Other DNA sequences in the same sample also yield this CDR3. The V call is TRBV30, the J call TRBJ1-3; D is undetermined. This CDR3 is 14 amino acids long. Germline V gene data show CDR1 as GTSNPN and CDR2 as SVGIG (reference sequence). V lost 0 bases, J lost 2 bases, and 8 bases lay in between. CDR3 amino acids: CAWSVGGTGNTIYF. In DNA, the CDR3 is TGTGCCTGGAGTGTAGGCGGAACTGGAAACACCATATATTTT.

The chain couples TRBV6-2 or TRBV6-3 to TRBJ2-1; TRBD2 matches 12 bases. Germline V gene lookup returns CDR1 MNHEY and CDR2 SVGEGT. Unmatched junction bases numbered 8, after V lost 2 bases and J lost 0 bases. This CDR3 region has 19 residues. The CDR3 sequence is CASSYQTSGGYSSYNEQFF. The CDR3 nucleotides are TGTGCCAGCAGTTACCAGACTAGCGGGGGCTACAGCTCCTACAATGAGCAGTTCTTC.